What follows are 9 T cell receptor beta chains derived from one specimen sequenced in a study of cytomegalovirus exposure and HLA in healthy donors. Primers for the PCR totalled 60 Vbeta and 13 Jbeta. Sequencing used immunoSEQ multiplex PCR; TCRdb keeps in-frame clones, though not all of them. The profile covers over 100,000 clones, with 70% to 85% appearing a single time and 1.3% to 1.5% taken by the ten largest. The sequencing sample was made of PBMCs. These receptors were taken from a female donor in good health and CMV-seronegative.

The CDR3 DNA reads TGTGCCAGCAGCCGACAGGCAATGAACACTGAAGCTTTCTTT. Encoded protein: CASSRQAMNTEAFF. This rearrangement joins TRBV7-2 to TRBJ1-1; D possibly corresponds to TRBD1 (6 bases). Germline CDR1 reads SGHTA; CDR2 reads FQGNSA. Between the trimmed V and J ends, which lost 5 bases and 0 bases, there was a span of 10 bases. The CDR3 covers 14 residues. The variable domain in full, completed from reference TRBV7-2 and TRBJ1-1, reads GAGVSQSPSNKVTEKGKDVELRCDPISGHTALYWYRQSLGQGLEFLIYFQGNSAPDKSGLPSDRFSAERTGGSVSTLTIQRTQQEDSAVYLCASSRQAMNTEAFFGQGTRLTVV.

The genes are TRBV4-1 and TRBJ1-4; 8 bases are shared with TRBD1. With 2 bases clipped from V and 0 bases from J, the junction kept 14 bases outside the gene matches. In germline, CDR1 is MGHRA, CDR2 YSYEKL. The CDR3 sequence is 20 residues long. The CDR3 is CASSQSLSGTGSATNEKLFF. CDR3 sequence (DNA): TGCGCCAGCAGCCAATCCCTCTCCGGGACAGGCTCCGCAACTAATGAAAAACTGTTTTTT.

The chain combines TRBV7-8 with TRBJ2-5; possible D gene TRBD1, 5 bases. The better agreement between TRBJ2-7 and the DNA end casts doubt on the J call. The CDR3 totals 18 residues. Germline assignment: CDR1 SGHVS and CDR2 FQNEAQ. The DNA of the CDR3 is TGTGCCAGCAGCTTAGAAGCAGGGTATACACCGTTTTCCTACGAGCAGTACTTC. Its protein is CASSLEAGYTPFSYEQYF.

J is TRBJ2-1 and V is TRBV7-9, with D possibly matching TRBD2 (6 bases). The ends were cut back, 1 base at V and 8 bases at J, with 6 bases in the middle. The CDR3 consists of 12 residues. Germline CDR1 is SEHNR and CDR2 is FQNEAQ (reference sequence). CDR3 sequence reads: CASSLGGDEQFF. Written as DNA, the CDR3 is TGTGCCAGCAGCTTAGGGGGGGATGAGCAGTTCTTC. Based on the CDR3 plus reference TRBV7-9 and TRBJ2-1, the full variable domain is DTGVSQNPRHKITKRGQNVTFRCDPISEHNRLYWYRQTLGQGPEFLTYFQNEAQLEKSRLLSDRFSAERPKGSFSTLEIQRTEQGDSAMYLCASSLGGDEQFFGPGTRLTVL.

This chain's CDR3 is CASSQEGTGAGQETQYF. DNA of the CDR3: TGTGCCAGCAGTCAGGAGGGGACAGGGGCAGGCCAAGAGACCCAGTACTTC. The rearrangement links TRBV25-1 to TRBJ2-5; 10 bases match TRBD1. V trimming: 5 bases; J trimming: 1 base; junction bases outside the gene matches: 10. Germline loops: CDR1 MGHDK, CDR2 SYGVNS. CDR3 length: 17 residues.

This clone was counted a single time. The V call is TRBV7-9, the J call TRBJ2-3, with 13 bases that match TRBD2. CDR3 length: 16 residues. V was clipped by 2 bases and J by 2 bases; unmatched bases: 1. Per the germline V gene, CDR1 is SEHNR and CDR2 is FQNEAQ (reference sequence). In nucleotides, the CDR3 is TGTGCCAGCAGCTTAACTAGCGGGAGGGCCACAGATACGCAGTATTTT. It specifies CASSLTSGRATDTQYF. Variable domain in full (rest from reference TRBV7-9 and TRBJ2-3): DTGVSQNPRHKITKRGQNVTFRCDPISEHNRLYWYRQTLGQGPEFLTYFQNEAQLEKSRLLSDRFSAERPKGSFSTLEIQRTEQGDSAMYLCASSLTSGRATDTQYFGPGTRLTVL.

V is TRBV18 and J is TRBJ2-7, with 9 positions matching TRBD1. Germline CDR1 and CDR2: KGHSH and LQKENI. This CDR3 has 16 residues. V shed 5 bases, J shed 2 bases, and the junction held 10 bases outside the gene matches. The CDR3 here is CASSRPLTGGAYEQYF. In nucleotides, the CDR3 is TGTGCCAGCTCAAGGCCCTTGACAGGGGGAGCCTACGAGCAGTACTTC.

This clone was seen just once. The V and J genes are TRBV9 and TRBJ2-5, with 8 positions matching TRBD2. Trimming cost V 1 base and J 4 bases; bases outside gene matches: 6. The CDR3 is made up of 15 amino acids. Germline V gene data show CDR1 as SGDLS and CDR2 as YYNGEE. For the CDR3, the DNA is TGTGCCAGCAGCGTAACCCCGGGAGGGCTAGAGACCCAGTACTTC. Amino acids: CASSVTPGGLETQYF.

This sequence joins TRBV28 and TRBJ1-5, with D perhaps TRBD1 (6 bases). This CDR3 has 16 residues. From germline, CDR1 is MDHEN and CDR2 SYDVKM. Trimming removed 7 bases from V and 4 bases from J, with 20 bases in between. CDR3 sequence reads: CASKPSQGEWNQPQHF. In nucleotides, the CDR3 is TGTGCCAGCAAGCCGTCACAGGGCGAGTGGAATCAGCCCCAGCATTTT.